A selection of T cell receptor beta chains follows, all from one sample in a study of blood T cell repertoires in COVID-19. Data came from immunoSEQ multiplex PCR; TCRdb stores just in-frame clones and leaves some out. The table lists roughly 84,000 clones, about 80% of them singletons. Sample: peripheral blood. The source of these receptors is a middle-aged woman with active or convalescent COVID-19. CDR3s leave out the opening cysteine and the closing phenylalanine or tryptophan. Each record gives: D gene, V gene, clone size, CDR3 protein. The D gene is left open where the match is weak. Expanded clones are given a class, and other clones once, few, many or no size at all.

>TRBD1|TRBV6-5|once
AILDRANREQY
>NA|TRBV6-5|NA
ASSLTRHTDTQY
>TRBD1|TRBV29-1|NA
SVAPQGARKTQY
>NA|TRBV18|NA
ASSPRGANEKLF
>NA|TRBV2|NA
ASNQGLAYGYT
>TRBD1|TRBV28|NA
ASHRTGMGNQPQH
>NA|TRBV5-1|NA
ASSLQDTGYYGYT
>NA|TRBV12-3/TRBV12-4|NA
ASSQGGNTIY
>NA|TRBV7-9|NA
ASSPHQAAYNEQF
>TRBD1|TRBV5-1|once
ASSLAGQNNEQY
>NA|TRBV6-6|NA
ASSTISNYGYT
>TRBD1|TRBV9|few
ASSAGDRANTEAF
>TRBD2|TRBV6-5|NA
ASRRTSGENEQF
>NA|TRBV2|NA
ASSEEGRGYGMGYT
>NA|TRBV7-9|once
ASSLIGDSTNTGELF
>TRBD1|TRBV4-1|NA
ASSQEVGTGGQETQY
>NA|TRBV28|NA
ASSPSGNHYGYT
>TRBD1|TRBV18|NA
ASSPLNRGEETQY
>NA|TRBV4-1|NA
ASSQVTASNQPQH
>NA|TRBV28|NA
ASSDSYYEQY
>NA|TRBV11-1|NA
ASSPIPRVNTEAF
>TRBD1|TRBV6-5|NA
ASSYYGQGPYEQY
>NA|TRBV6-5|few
ASSYSGLETQY
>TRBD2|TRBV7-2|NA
ASSLRIGLAGGSTYEQY
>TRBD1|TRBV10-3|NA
AISEAGQGAIGYT
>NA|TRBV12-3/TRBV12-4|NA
ASSPGGDEQY
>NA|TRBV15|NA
ATSSNRVAGNTIY
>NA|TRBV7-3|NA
ASSRISNSPLH
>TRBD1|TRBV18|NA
ASSQQGRFTGELF
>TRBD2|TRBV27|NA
ASCLFGGGGASGQF
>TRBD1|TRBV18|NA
ASSPTGTINTEAF
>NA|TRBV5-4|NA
ASSLGVNQPQH
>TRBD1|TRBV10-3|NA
AIGTTGAGYT
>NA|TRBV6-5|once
ASRFGQSGANVLT
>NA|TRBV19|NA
ASGRGPGGKLF
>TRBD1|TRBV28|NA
ASNSGTVNSPLH
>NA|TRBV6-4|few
ASSDSSNNEQF
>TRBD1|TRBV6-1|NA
ASSERQGRRAF
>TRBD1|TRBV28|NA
ASSDRALPKNIQY
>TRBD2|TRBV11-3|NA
ASSPRSRAGGLNEQF
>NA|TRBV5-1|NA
ASRDQGNTEAF
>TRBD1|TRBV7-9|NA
ASSLGDRLSGEQF
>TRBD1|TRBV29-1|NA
SVETGTGYEQY
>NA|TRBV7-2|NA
ASSITGNSANNEQF
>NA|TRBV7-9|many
ASSLGSGATNEKLF
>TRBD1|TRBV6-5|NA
ASSYGDSYGYT
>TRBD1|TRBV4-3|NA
ASSQLLTGGDEQY
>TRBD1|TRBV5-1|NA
ASSPRQGYYNEQF
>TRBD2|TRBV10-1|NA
ASSGPSKGAGDTGELF
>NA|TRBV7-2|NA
ASSFGGVTDTQY
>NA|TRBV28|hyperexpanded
ASLDRGNEQF
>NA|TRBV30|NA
AWSASLLILTDTQY
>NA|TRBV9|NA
ASSVARGEAF
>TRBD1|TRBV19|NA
ASSHRGQAETQY
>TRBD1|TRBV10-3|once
AIRGTGTPYEQY
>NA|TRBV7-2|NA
ASSPEHSYEQY
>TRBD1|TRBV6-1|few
ASSEAGGGYGYT